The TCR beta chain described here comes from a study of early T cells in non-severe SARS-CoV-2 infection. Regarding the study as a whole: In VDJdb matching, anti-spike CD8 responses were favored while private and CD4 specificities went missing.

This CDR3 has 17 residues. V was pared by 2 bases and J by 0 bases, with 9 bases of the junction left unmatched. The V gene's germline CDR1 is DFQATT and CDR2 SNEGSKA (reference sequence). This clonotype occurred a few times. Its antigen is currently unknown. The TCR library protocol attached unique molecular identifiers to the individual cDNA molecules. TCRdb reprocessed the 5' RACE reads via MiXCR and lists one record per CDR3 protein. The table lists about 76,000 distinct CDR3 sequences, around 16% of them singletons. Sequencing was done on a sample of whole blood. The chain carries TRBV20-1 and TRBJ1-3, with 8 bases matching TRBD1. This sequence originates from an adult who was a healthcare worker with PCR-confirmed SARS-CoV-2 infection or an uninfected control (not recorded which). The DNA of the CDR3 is TGCAGTGCTAGATCATTGGGACAGGTGGGCTCTGGAAACACCATATATTTT. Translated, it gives CSARSLGQVGSGNTIYF.